This T cell receptor (beta chain) stems from a study of blood T cells in healthy people across ages. Study-level points and caveats: CMV status of donors was not determined, possibly confounding expanded clonotype changes. Significant beta diversity loss was already apparent by age approximately 38, declining roughly linearly. A greater number of naive CD4+ cells and higher diversity distinguished long-lived donors from aged donors.

The sample, 9 to 10 milliliters of peripheral blood, was drawn from each donor. From germline, CDR1 is SGHTA and CDR2 FQGNSA. The length of the CDR3 is 14 residues. V gave up 5 bases and J gave up 13 bases; unmatched junction bases: 7. A second PCR, run for roughly 7 to 11 cycles, used a sample-barcoded 5' primer plus a J-beta primer mix. TCRdb passed the 5' RACE reads through MiXCR, listing each CDR3 protein once. Of approximately 1,000,000 distinct CDR3 sequences in the sample, 40% to 45% were seen once. To note about this clonotype: Its antigen is still unknown.

Sequenced input: blood. This clonotype was obtained from a woman aged 60 to 75 in good health. V usage is TRBV7-2 and J usage is TRBJ2-1; 14 bases align to TRBD2. This chain's CDR3 is CASSRGLAGGSQFF. The CDR3 bases are TGTGCCAGCAGCCGTGGACTAGCGGGAGGATCCCAGTTCTTC. Combining the CDR3 with reference TRBV7-2 and TRBJ2-1 gives the whole variable domain GAGVSQSPSNKVTEKGKDVELRCDPISGHTALYWYRQSLGQGLEFLIYFQGNSAPDKSGLPSDRFSAERTGGSVSTLTIQRTQQEDSAVYLCASSRGLAGGSQFFGPGTRLTVL.